This is a list of T cell receptor beta chains from one sample in a study of T cells after yellow fever vaccination. TCRdb recomputed calls from the 5' RACE reads with MiXCR, one row per CDR3 protein. The sample lists around 610,000 distinct CDR3 sequences, approximately 12% occurring once. Specimen: PBMCs, collected on the day of the yellow fever booster vaccination. These receptors were obtained from a man in his thirties or forties who received the YFV17D yellow fever vaccine. The CDR3 runs from the conserved cysteine through the conserved F or W. Each record gives: clone size, V gene, J gene, D gene, CDR3 length, CDR3 protein, CDR3 DNA. D genes are given only for firm matches. For some rows the clone size is stated as once, few or many, or as a class when expanded; others skip it.

>-|TRBV19|TRBJ2-1|-|15
CASSPERRVYNEQFF
TGTGCCAGCTCACCCGAGAGGCGGGTCTACAATGAGCAGTTCTTC
>-|TRBV27|TRBJ2-3|TRBD2|18
CASSFSGLAGGGTDTQYF
TGTGCCAGCAGTTTCTCGGGGCTAGCGGGGGGGGGTACAGATACGCAGTATTTT
>-|TRBV7-9|TRBJ2-5|-|14
CASSLKSAGETQYF
TGTGCCAGCAGCTTAAAGTCTGCGGGAGAGACCCAGTACTTC
>few|TRBV18|TRBJ2-6|-|17
CASSPSVVGAGANVLTF
TGTGCCAGCTCACCATCTGTGGTTGGGGCCGGGGCCAACGTCCTGACTTTC
>-|TRBV7-8|TRBJ2-7|TRBD2|17
CASSLDPSGLAGDEQYF
TGTGCCAGCAGCTTAGATCCGAGTGGCCTAGCGGGAGACGAGCAGTACTTC
>-|TRBV30|TRBJ2-2|-|14
CAWNRGGSSGELFF
TGTGCCTGGAACAGGGGCGGGAGCTCCGGGGAGCTGTTTTTT
>-|TRBV5-8|TRBJ1-4|-|14
CASSLIATNEKLFF
TGTGCCAGCAGCTTGATCGCAACTAATGAAAAACTGTTTTTT
>-|TRBV11-1|TRBJ2-3|-|18
CASSLYWRSATSTDTQYF
TGTGCCAGCAGCTTATATTGGCGCAGCGCAACTAGCACAGATACGCAGTATTTT
>few|TRBV7-2|TRBJ2-7|TRBD2|16
CASSLYVAGGSYEQYF
TGTGCCAGCAGCTTATACGTAGCGGGGGGCTCCTACGAGCAGTACTTC
>-|TRBV9|TRBJ2-3|TRBD2|20
CASSVAGLAGWRSSTDTQYF
TGTGCCAGCAGCGTAGCGGGACTAGCGGGATGGCGCTCTAGCACAGATACGCAGTATTTT
>-|TRBV25-1|TRBJ2-7|TRBD1|14
CATTQGNLNYEQYF
TGTGCCACCACACAGGGGAACCTAAACTACGAGCAGTACTTC
>many|TRBV5-1|TRBJ2-3|-|14
CASSLGGPTDTQYF
TGTGCCAGCAGTTTAGGAGGACCGACAGATACGCAGTATTTT
>-|TRBV30|TRBJ2-7|-|12
CAWSAGLREQYF
TGTGCCTGGAGTGCCGGACTGAGAGAGCAGTACTTC
>few|TRBV5-1|TRBJ1-1|-|13
CASSFGRRTEAFF
TGCGCCAGCAGCTTTGGGAGGCGCACTGAAGCTTTCTTT
>few|TRBV28|TRBJ1-2|-|13
CASTRASKYGYTF
TGTGCCAGCACCCGAGCCTCCAAGTATGGCTACACCTTC
>-|TRBV7-9|TRBJ2-7|-|15
CASSLFPAGSYEQYF
TGTGCCAGCAGCTTATTTCCGGCCGGTTCCTACGAGCAGTACTTC
>few|TRBV19|TRBJ2-7|TRBD2|15
CASSGVAGVPYEQYF
TGTGCCAGTAGTGGGGTCGCGGGAGTCCCCTACGAGCAGTACTTC
>-|TRBV20-1|TRBJ2-1|TRBD2|14
CSARVAGGSNEQFF
TGCAGTGCTAGGGTGGCGGGAGGGTCCAATGAGCAGTTCTTC
>few|TRBV20-1|TRBJ2-3|TRBD2|14
CSARSLAGADTQYF
TGCAGTGCTAGATCGCTAGCGGGAGCAGATACGCAGTATTTT
>-|TRBV14|TRBJ2-7|TRBD1|14
CASSQRTGTYEQYF
TGTGCCAGCAGCCAACGGACAGGGACCTACGAGCAGTACTTC
>many|TRBV29-1|TRBJ2-7|-|16
CSVASMAGSGSYEQYF
TGCAGCGTTGCTTCCATGGCGGGGTCCGGCTCCTACGAGCAGTACTTC
>-|TRBV29-1|TRBJ1-2|-|15
CSVRLGTQPTVGYTF
TGCAGTGTGCGATTGGGGACTCAACCAACCGTGGGCTACACCTTC
>few|TRBV5-4|TRBJ2-1|TRBD2|15
CASSLELATRLGQFF
TGTGCCAGCAGCTTGGAACTAGCGACGAGGTTGGGGCAGTTCTTC
>-|TRBV15|TRBJ2-2|-|16
CATRGGGAANTGELFF
TGTGCCACCAGAGGGGGGGGGGCCGCGAACACCGGGGAGCTGTTTTTT
>few|TRBV20-1|TRBJ1-6|TRBD1|15
CSAKTGSSYNSPLHF
TGCAGTGCCAAGACAGGGAGCTCCTATAATTCACCCCTCCACTTT
>many|TRBV29-1|TRBJ2-7|-|12
CSVTGRTYEQYF
TGCAGCGTTACGGGACGGACCTACGAGCAGTACTTC
>-|TRBV4-3|TRBJ2-7|TRBD2|17
CASSQDRVAGYSYEQYF
TGCGCCAGCAGCCAAGATCGAGTAGCGGGGTACTCCTACGAGCAGTACTTC
>many|TRBV5-1|TRBJ2-1|TRBD2|15
CASSLSGRAPHEQFF
TGCGCCAGCAGCTTGAGCGGGAGGGCCCCCCATGAGCAGTTCTTC
>few|TRBV10-3|TRBJ1-1|-|16
CAISGGGGVMNTEAFF
TGTGCCATCAGTGGAGGGGGGGGAGTCATGAACACTGAAGCTTTCTTT
>-|TRBV29-1|TRBJ2-2|TRBD2|15
CSVGTSGMNTGELFF
TGCAGCGTTGGGACTAGCGGGATGAACACCGGGGAGCTGTTTTTT
>-|TRBV20-1|TRBJ2-4|-|11
CSLAQENIQYF
TGCAGTCTAGCCCAGGAAAACATTCAGTACTTC
>-|TRBV4-2|TRBJ2-7|-|16
CASSQGGAGGSYEQYF
TGTGCCAGCAGCCAAGGGGGCGCGGGCGGGTCCTACGAGCAGTACTTC
>few|TRBV29-1|TRBJ2-1|-|14
CSAPFSASYNEQFF
TGCAGCGCCCCGTTTAGCGCCTCCTACAATGAGCAGTTCTTC
>few|TRBV9|TRBJ2-1|-|15
CASSAGLELRNEQFF
TGTGCCAGCAGCGCAGGACTCGAGCTTAGGAATGAGCAGTTCTTC
>-|TRBV29-1|TRBJ1-1|-|14
CSVGAGPMNTEAFF
TGCAGCGTTGGGGCAGGGCCTATGAACACTGAAGCTTTCTTT
>few|TRBV14|TRBJ2-1|-|13
CASSQAGWDEQFF
TGTGCCAGCAGCCAAGCCGGGTGGGATGAGCAGTTCTTC
>many|TRBV5-5|TRBJ2-7|-|13
CASNRDGSYEQYF
TGTGCCAGCAATCGGGACGGCTCCTACGAGCAGTACTTC
>few|TRBV6-5|TRBJ2-5|-|15
CASSYSMQVDETQYF
TGTGCCAGCAGTTACTCGATGCAGGTCGATGAGACCCAGTACTTC
>many|TRBV4-3|TRBJ2-1|TRBD2|20
CASSHPPGASGGSSYNEQFF
TGCGCCAGCAGCCACCCCCCCGGGGCTAGCGGGGGCAGCTCCTACAATGAGCAGTTCTTC
>-|TRBV29-1|TRBJ2-3|-|12
CSVALQTDTQYF
TGCAGCGTTGCGCTGCAGACAGATACGCAGTATTTT
>many|TRBV5-1|TRBJ2-1|-|15
CASSLQESSYNEQFF
TGCGCCAGCAGCTTGCAGGAGAGCTCCTACAATGAGCAGTTCTTC
>few|TRBV2|TRBJ2-3|-|11
CASSELATQYF
TGTGCCAGCAGTGAACTAGCGACGCAGTATTTT
>few|TRBV6-5|TRBJ2-7|-|14
CASSYLGQPYEQYF
TGTGCCAGCAGTTATCTAGGACAACCTTACGAGCAGTACTTC
>few|TRBV7-9|TRBJ2-1|-|16
CASSGGDGRGLNEQFF
TGTGCCAGCAGCGGGGGAGACGGGAGGGGGCTCAATGAGCAGTTCTTC
>-|TRBV6-2/TRBV6-3|TRBJ2-1|-|11
CASRTSAEQFF
TGTGCCAGCAGAACTAGTGCTGAGCAGTTCTTC
>few|TRBV24-1|TRBJ2-7|TRBD2|14
CATSTREGPYEQYF
TGTGCCACCAGTACGCGGGAGGGTCCCTACGAGCAGTACTTC
>few|TRBV7-2|TRBJ1-5|-|15
CASRADTYSNQPQHF
TGTGCCAGCAGGGCGGACACGTATAGCAATCAGCCCCAGCATTTT
>few|TRBV19|TRBJ2-7|TRBD1|14
CASSIGDRVYEQYF
TGTGCCAGTAGTATCGGGGACAGGGTCTACGAGCAGTACTTC
>few|TRBV5-5|TRBJ1-2|-|14
CASSLAGMNYGYTF
TGTGCCAGCAGCTTGGCCGGGATGAACTATGGCTACACCTTC
>-|TRBV2|TRBJ2-7|TRBD2|14
CASEASGNLYEQYF
TGTGCCAGCGAAGCTAGCGGGAATCTGTACGAGCAGTACTTC
>few|TRBV4-3|TRBJ1-2|-|15
CASSQDSNGAYGYTF
TGCGCCAGCAGCCAAGATTCTAATGGGGCCTATGGCTACACCTTC
>few|TRBV11-2|TRBJ1-5|-|16
CASSILTDNSNQPQHF
TGTGCCAGCAGCATATTAACAGACAATAGCAATCAGCCCCAGCATTTT
>-|TRBV5-4|TRBJ2-3|TRBD2|18
CASSSGLAGGPSTDTQYF
TGTGCCAGCAGCTCCGGACTAGCGGGAGGCCCTAGCACAGATACGCAGTATTTT